The entry below describes one T cell receptor beta chain. Its specificity is not known. The data derive from a study of cytomegalovirus exposure and HLA in healthy donors. Whole-study findings and limits: About 87% or about 30% of the time was how often most TCR beta V segments were productive, according to an earlier analysis.

Per germline, CDR1 SGHNT and CDR2 YYREEE (reference sequence). Trimming at V came to 4 bases and at J to 6 bases, leaving 9 bases not matched to a gene. The length of the CDR3 is 15 residues. The primer mix had 60 Vbeta and 13 Jbeta primers. The repertoire was sequenced with immunoSEQ multiplex PCR; TCRdb's copy has only in-frame clones and lacks some. The sample shows 200,000 to 250,000 clones, around 80% of them seen only once. The sample consisted of PBMCs. The clonotype was recovered from a man aged 45-60 years in good health and CMV-seronegative. The chain combines TRBV5-4 with TRBJ2-1; 8 nucleotides align to TRBD2. DNA for the CDR3: TGTGCCAGCAGCGGAAAATTAGCGGGGATCAATGAGCAGTTCTTC. Amino acids: CASSGKLAGINEQFF.